Below are 15 T cell receptor beta chains sequenced from a single sample in a study of blood T cell repertoires in COVID-19. Clones were read by immunoSEQ multiplex PCR, and TCRdb kept only the in-frame ones, dropping some. The sample has 75,000 or so clones; 75% to 90% are singletons. The sequencing sample was made of peripheral blood. These receptors all come from a woman at least 80 years old with acute or convalescent COVID-19.

CDR3 DNA: TGTGCCATCAGCGCGACTAGCCCCGGGGAGCTGTTTTTT. Its protein product is CAISATSPGELFF. This chain joins TRBV10-3 and TRBJ2-2; 7 bases fit TRBD2. V shed 6 bases and J 6 bases; nucleotides not matched to a gene: 4. The CDR3 is 13 residues long. Germline CDR1 is ENHRY and CDR2 is SYGVKD.

The rearrangement joins TRBV4-1 to TRBJ1-1; 10 bases line up with TRBD1. Germline values: CDR1 MGHRA, CDR2 YSYEKL. Losses at the gene ends were 4 bases for V and 6 bases for J; bases not matched to a gene: 5. CDR3 length equals 14 residues. CDR3 in amino acids: CASSPGTGVPEAFF. As DNA, the CDR3 is TGCGCCAGCAGCCCGGGGACAGGGGTTCCTGAAGCTTTCTTT.

The chain links TRBV5-1 to TRBJ2-1; D perhaps matches TRBD2 (6 bases). The germline CDR1 and CDR2 sequences are SGHRS and YFSETQ. There are 14 residues in the CDR3. V shed 7 bases and J shed 4 bases, with 15 bases lying between them. CDR3 protein: CASGYGGGYNEQFF. CDR3 coding DNA: TGCGCCAGCGGCTATGGAGGAGGGTACAATGAGCAGTTCTTC.

This CDR3 is CASSLWGTGSLEQYF. The CDR3 coding sequence is TGTGCCAGCAGTTTATGGGGGACAGGGTCCCTCGAGCAGTACTTC. V gene TRBV5-8 combines with J gene TRBJ2-7, with 9 bases matching TRBD1. The CDR3 consists of 15 residues. The germline CDR1 and CDR2 sequences are SGHTS and YDEGEE. Trimming took 5 bases from V and 6 from J; bases not matched to a gene: 12. The complete variable domain, with remaining parts taken from reference TRBV5-8 and TRBJ2-7, reads EAGVTQSPTHLIKTRGQQATLRCSPISGHTSVYWYQQALGLGLQFLLWYDEGEERNRGNFPPRFSGRQFPNYSSELNVNALELEDSALYLCASSLWGTGSLEQYFGPGTRLTVT.

This clone has a handful of counts. Written as DNA, the CDR3 is TGTGCCAGCAGCTTGGAGGGGATGAACACTGAAGCTTTCTTT. Translated: CASSLEGMNTEAFF. The V call is TRBV5-4, the J call TRBJ1-1, with a weak D call TRBD1 (5 bases). V gave up 0 bases and J gave up 0 bases, with 6 bases separating them. CDR1 is SGHNT and CDR2 is YYREEE in the germline V gene (reference sequence). There are 14 residues in the CDR3. The whole variable domain, remainder taken from reference TRBV5-4 and TRBJ1-1, is ETGVTQSPTHLIKTRGQQVTLRCSSQSGHNTVSWYQQALGQGPQFIFQYYREEENGRGNFPPRFSGLQFPNYSSELNVNALELDDSALYLCASSLEGMNTEAFFGQGTRLTVV.

The chain has TRBV19 and TRBJ1-2; a weak D match, TRBD1 (5 bases). The germline V and J ends were trimmed by 0 bases and 6 bases, with 11 bases remaining between them. The length of the CDR3 is 14 residues. Germline-derived CDR1 and CDR2 are LNHDA and SQIVND (reference sequence). The CDR3 spells CASSIDRGLNGYTF. The CDR3 nucleotides read TGTGCCAGTAGTATAGATCGGGGGTTAAATGGCTACACCTTC.

J is TRBJ1-4 and V is TRBV25-1; 9 bases are a match to TRBD1. V lost 4 bases to trimming and J lost 7 bases; unmatched junction nucleotides: 10. Per germline, CDR1 MGHDK and CDR2 SYGVNS. The CDR3 loop spans 16 amino acids. The CDR3 bases are TGTGCCAGCAGTGGGCCGGGACAGGGTTTGCGTGAAAAACTGTTTTTT. This gives the protein CASSGPGQGLREKLFF.

The gene calls are TRBV13 and TRBJ1-6; 9 bases are shared with TRBD1. CDR1 PRHDT and CDR2 FYEKMQ come from the germline V gene (reference sequence). This CDR3 has 14 amino acids. V lost 6 bases, J lost 10 bases, and 7 bases stayed unmatched. DNA of the CDR3: TGTGCCAGCAGACCCGGGACAGGGAAATCACCCCTCCACTTT. This translates into CASRPGTGKSPLHF.

A single count supports this clone. The chain joins TRBV27 to TRBJ2-1, with 12 bases lining up with TRBD2. The V gene's germline CDR1 is MNHEY and CDR2 SMNVEV (reference sequence). CDR3 length: 17 amino acids. Trimming took 0 bases from V and 6 from J; bases not matched to a gene: 6. CDR3 DNA: TGTGCCAGCAGTTTATCCCCAGGACTAGCGGGGCGCAATGAGCAGTTCTTC. Amino acids: CASSLSPGLAGRNEQFF.

J is TRBJ2-4 and V is TRBV7-9; the match to TRBD1 covers 8 bases. Trimming took 5 bases from V and 7 from J; bases not matched to a gene: 10. The CDR3 spans 15 residues. In germline, CDR1 is SEHNR, CDR2 FQNEAQ (reference sequence). DNA of the CDR3: TGTGCCAGCAGCGTCACGACAGGGGCAGGGAACATTCAGTACTTC. It codes for CASSVTTGAGNIQYF.

This rearrangement joins TRBV20-1 to TRBJ2-7, with a tentative D call TRBD2 (5 bases). The V end was cut by 7 bases, the J end by 5 bases, with 9 bases between. CDR3 length: 10 amino acids. CDR1 and CDR2 from the germline V gene are DFQATT and SNEGSKA (reference sequence). CDR3 loop: CSVGADEQYF. The DNA of the CDR3 is TGCAGTGTTGGAGCGGACGAGCAGTACTTC.

The chain has TRBV15 and TRBJ2-1, with 8 bases identical to TRBD2. V was pared by 0 bases and J by 10 bases, with 8 bases of the junction left unmatched. The germline V gene has CDR1 LNHNV and CDR2 YYDKDF (reference sequence). The CDR3 sequence is 15 residues long. In nucleotides, the CDR3 is TGTGCCACCAGCAGAGACGGGGGGGCCGGGCCGGAGCAGTTCTTC. It yields the protein CATSRDGGAGPEQFF.

The DNA for the CDR3 is TGTGCCAGCAGCCTCGGGACAGTTGAAAAACTGTTTTTT. Protein: CASSLGTVEKLFF. The chain joins TRBV3-1 (or the pseudogene TRBV3-2) to TRBJ1-4, with 7 positions matching TRBD1. The CDR3 runs to 13 residues. Losses at the gene ends were 4 bases for V and 7 bases for J; bases not matched to a gene: 3. Germline V gene lookup returns CDR1 LGHDT and CDR2 YNNKEL (reference sequence).

This clone has a single count. The chain combines TRBV5-6 with TRBJ2-7; D might be TRBD2 (5 bases). This CDR3 is built from 16 residues. Trimming shortened V by 4 bases and J by 0 bases, and 17 bases separated the two germline ends. Germline CDR1 is SGHDT and CDR2 is YYEEEE. For the CDR3, the DNA is TGTGCCAGCAGCCCGATAGGACGGGATTTCTCCTACGAGCAGTACTTC. Its translation: CASSPIGRDFSYEQYF.

Only a few counts were recorded for this clone. The rearrangement uses TRBV5-4 and TRBJ2-2; D not certain. The germline gives CDR1 SGHNT, CDR2 YYREEE (reference sequence). The CDR3 is 12 amino acids. V was clipped by 9 bases and J by 6 bases, with 12 bases between them. The CDR3 bases are TGTGCCACCGTCACCTCGGCCGGGGAGCTGTTTTTT. This encodes CATVTSAGELFF.